This TCR beta chain originates from a study of cytomegalovirus exposure and HLA in healthy donors. Overall study results and limits: The listing of approximately 160 TCR beta chains classed them as cytomegalovirus-associated. Most TCR sequences showed up rarely, but some public TCRs showed up in many donors.

The study drew the donors from its 120-subject validation cohort, separate from the approximately 700-subject first cohort. On this clone itself: Its antigen is unidentified.

Method: immunoSEQ multiplex PCR; TCRdb's copy keeps in-frame clones and lacks some. The table lists about 250,000 clones, around nine tenths of them singletons. Deletions cut 1 base from V and 5 bases from J, with 15 bases between. Per germline, CDR1 MDHEN and CDR2 SYDVKM. The CDR3 has 16 amino acids. V and J are TRBV28 and TRBJ1-5, with TRBD1 as a possible D gene (6 bases). The specimen sequenced was PBMCs. This TCR was sampled from a man between 18 and 29 years old in good health and CMV-seronegative. CDR3 coding DNA: TGTGCCAGCAGTTTATTAGGGCAGGGGCTTGATCAGCCCCAGCATTTT. It specifies CASSLLGQGLDQPQHF. The full variable domain, with the rest looked up from reference TRBV28 and TRBJ1-5, is DVKVTQSSRYLVKRTGEKVFLECVQDMDHENMFWYRQDPGLGLRLIYFSYDVKMKEKGDIPEGYSVSREKKERFSLILESASTNQTSMYLCASSLLGQGLDQPQHFGDGTRLSIL.